Listed below are T cell receptor beta chains from one sample, sequenced in a study of CD8 T cells in ankylosing spondylitis. MiXCR, run by TCRdb on the 5' RACE reads, gives a single entry per CDR3 protein. The repertoire holds under 850,000 distinct CDR3 sequences, with under 20% as singletons. Sequencing was carried out using blood, either unsorted or a sorted T cell fraction (not recorded which). Receptors were obtained from a male donor with ankylosing spondylitis. The conserved cysteine and the conserved F or W are not part of the CDR3 here. A row's size may be missing; if present it is once, few, many or a size class.

abundance | v_gene | CDR3aa
NA | TRBV2 | ASRALDGGAEAF
many | TRBV20-1 | SANKGGPNTEAF
few | TRBV30 | AWSPGHYADEQY
NA | TRBV5-1 | ASTGLAGRRDEQF
few | TRBV19 | ASMTTSGGQETQY
NA | TRBV2 | ASRDLAVAQSTQY
many | TRBV5-1 | ASSLRTEETQY
once | TRBV7-2 | ASSLLGTGGAYEQY
few | TRBV2 | ASSEVGLAGGQDEQY
NA | TRBV6-1 | ASSTGTGVVRELF
NA | TRBV5-1 | ASSLDPNYEQY
NA | TRBV6-2/TRBV6-3 | ASSYRSSGSGYNEQF
NA | TRBV19 | ASSHGLAESTGELF
NA | TRBV13 | ASSLGGSGTLYEQY
few | TRBV29-1 | SVLFRTNYGYT
many | TRBV7-9 | ASSLGGYYEQY
many | TRBV5-5 | ASSGLTGISDTQY
NA | TRBV3-1 | ASSLSAGGQTGELF
NA | TRBV20-1 | SAIDLKAGVNYNEQF
NA | TRBV29-1 | SAQFGTGNNQPQH
few | TRBV10-3 | AISEHRDEQY
NA | TRBV12-3/TRBV12-4 | ASSPLAGRGTDTQY
NA | TRBV4-3 | ASSQDRGVGGELF
few | TRBV29-1 | SVVRGPYEQY
few | TRBV29-1 | SVGVRGRTYEQY
once | TRBV20-1 | SARTGTVSYEQY
NA | TRBV4-2 | ASSQQALGGDTQY
few | TRBV6-1 | ASSPRTTGLGEQY
few | TRBV20-1 | SRHRIAGSDEQF
NA | TRBV6-2/TRBV6-3 | ASSYRSTGGYT
NA | TRBV19 | ASSGDPRGTGELF
few | TRBV9 | ASSVQGLGADNEQF
NA | TRBV20-1 | SAKEEIAGVDTGELF
NA | TRBV20-1 | SVRTGRNTEAF
NA | TRBV9 | ASSAALGEGYT
NA | TRBV20-1 | SAQIRLKSSYEQY
few | TRBV20-1 | SASAELTDTQY
many | TRBV4-2 | ASSQGGTAKYGYT
few | TRBV2 | ASTPPTAANTGELF
NA | TRBV6-1 | ASRMSGANVLT
few | TRBV9 | ASSAWGQEAF
NA | TRBV4-2 | AFRRTAGANTEAF
NA | TRBV11-2 | ASSWAPGHRRGIGNQPQH
few | TRBV20-1 | SARGGDTEAF
NA | TRBV7-3 | ASSSGRGHEQY
few | TRBV29-1 | SVVTAYNEQF
few | TRBV6-1 | ASRKLGADGELF
NA | TRBV20-1 | SARGGTGVNSNQPQH